One sample yielded the 29 T cell receptor beta chains listed below, sequenced in a study of CD8+ T cells in alopecia areata. Sequencing used cDNA as its template, made by extracting RNA and reverse transcribing it. Profiling relied on immunoSEQ multiplex PCR, and the TCRdb table lists in-frame clones only, not all of them. This table has about 140,000 clones, around two thirds appearing once. The material sequenced was CD8+ T cells sorted from blood. These receptors were obtained from a human donor in good health.

The genes are TRBV2 and TRBJ2-2; 7 bases are a match to TRBD1. This CDR3 region has 14 residues. Trimming cost V 5 bases and J 5 bases; bases outside gene matches: 5. Germline CDR1 is SNHLY and CDR2 is FYNNEI. CDR3 in DNA: TGTGCCAGCAGTAGGGACAGCTTTACCGGGGAGCTGTTTTTT. This sequence encodes CASSRDSFTGELFF. The entire variable domain, with the rest obtained from reference TRBV2 and TRBJ2-2, is as follows: EPEVTQTPSHQVTQMGQEVILRCVPISNHLYFYWYRQILGQKVEFLVSFYNNEISEKSEIFDDQFSVERPDGSNFTLKIRSTKLEDSAMYFCASSRDSFTGELFFGEGSRLTVL.

The rearrangement joins TRBV19 to TRBJ2-2, with D uncertain. The V gene's germline CDR1 is LNHDA and CDR2 SQIVND (reference sequence). Deletions cut 6 bases from V and 4 bases from J, with 3 bases between. The CDR3 totals 11 residues. The CDR3: CASSVTGELFF. As DNA, the CDR3 is TGTGCCAGTAGCGTCACCGGGGAGCTGTTTTTT.

The genes are TRBV9 and TRBJ2-2, with D possibly matching TRBD1 (8 bases). This CDR3 is built from 17 residues. In germline, CDR1 is SGDLS, CDR2 YYNGEE. The V gene lost 3 bases and the J gene lost 5 bases, with 20 bases spanning the gap. The CDR3 region has the DNA TGTGCCAGCAGCGACAGGACAGGGAGGGGAGTGACCGGGGAGCTGTTTTTT. Translating it yields CASSDRTGRGVTGELFF.

The V gene is TRBV13, the J gene TRBJ1-1, with D unclear. The germline V gene encodes CDR1 PRHDT and CDR2 FYEKMQ (reference sequence). This CDR3 has 12 amino acids. V was shortened by 4 bases and J by 1 base, with 4 bases between the two germline ends. This CDR3 reads CASSSGNTEAFF. In DNA form, the CDR3 reads TGTGCCAGCAGCTCGGGGAACACTGAAGCTTTCTTT.

V gene TRBV27 combines with J gene TRBJ2-7; D unresolved. The CDR3 is 12 amino acids. V was shortened by 8 bases and J by 4 bases, with 12 bases between the two germline ends. Germline V CDR1 and CDR2: MNHEY, SMNVEV (reference sequence). CDR3 bases: TGTGCCAGCGGAAAGAGCAAGTACGAGCAGTACTTC. This codes for CASGKSKYEQYF.

Here the CDR3 reads CASSLEGGDTEAFF. In DNA form, the CDR3 reads TGCGCCAGCAGCTTGGAGGGAGGCGACACTGAAGCTTTCTTT. This chain links TRBV5-1 with TRBJ1-1; no clear D gene. Germline loops: CDR1 SGHRS, CDR2 YFSETQ. Trimming removed 0 bases at V and 3 bases at J, with 9 bases between. CDR3 length equals 14 residues.

In the case of this clone: This may arise from a read error, as a much more abundant clone is one base away. The chain links TRBV4-1 to TRBJ2-7; TRBD2 aligns across 10 bases. The germline CDR1 and CDR2 sequences are MGHRA and YSYEKL. Unmatched junction bases numbered 8, after V lost 4 bases and J lost 2 bases. The CDR3 extends over 16 amino acids. This CDR3 is CASSPGTSESAYEQYF. The CDR3 DNA follows: TGCGCCAGCAGCCCCGGGACTAGCGAATCGGCCTACGAGCAGTACTTC.

The chain uses TRBV6-5 and TRBJ1-1, with D perhaps TRBD1 (5 bases). The CDR3 sequence is 15 residues long. Per germline, CDR1 MNHEY and CDR2 SVGAGI. The germline V and J ends were trimmed by 11 bases and 0 bases, with 19 bases remaining between them. This CDR3 reads CAGSVGADLNTEAFF. In DNA form, the CDR3 reads TGTGCCGGGTCGGTCGGGGCTGACTTGAACACTGAAGCTTTCTTT.

This clone was picked up a small number of times. The rearrangement uses TRBV5-1 and TRBJ2-1; 9 bases are shared with TRBD2. Germline values: CDR1 SGHRS, CDR2 YFSETQ. Trimming cost V 2 bases and J 6 bases; bases outside gene matches: 3. This CDR3 is 14 amino acids long. The CDR3 DNA reads TGCGCCAGCAGCTTTGGTAGCGGGAGCAATGAGCAGTTCTTC. It yields the protein CASSFGSGSNEQFF.

This clone was detected a few times. V and J are TRBV5-4 and TRBJ2-1; 7 positions match TRBD2. Germline-derived CDR1 and CDR2 are SGHNT and YYREEE (reference sequence). J was trimmed by 8 bases and V by 0 bases; bases with no gene match: 11. This CDR3 contains 16 residues. The CDR3 protein is CASSLVRTSLFDEQFF. The DNA for the CDR3 is TGTGCCAGCAGCTTGGTTAGGACTAGTTTATTTGATGAGCAGTTCTTC.

The rearrangement links TRBV27 to TRBJ2-7; D is undetermined. With 5 bases removed from V and 8 bases from J, the gap between germline ends came to 19 bases. Per germline, CDR1 MNHEY and CDR2 SMNVEV (reference sequence). This CDR3 spans 14 amino acids. The DNA for the CDR3 is TGTGCCAGCAGTCCCCTGATGGGGTGGGAAAAGCAGTACTTC. As protein: CASSPLMGWEKQYF.

Only a few counts were recorded for this clone. The chain has TRBV25-1 and TRBJ1-4; no reliable D call. Germline CDR1 is MGHDK and CDR2 is SYGVNS. V lost 4 bases and J lost 7, with 13 bases in between. The CDR3 is made up of 14 amino acids. In DNA, the CDR3 is TGTGCCAGCAGTGGCTCCGGGGTCGGTGAAAAACTGTTTTTT. It codes for CASSGSGVGEKLFF.

This chain connects TRBV9 to TRBJ1-2, with D unresolved. This CDR3 has 14 amino acids. Germline loops: CDR1 SGDLS, CDR2 YYNGEE. The V end lost 5 bases, the J end lost 7 bases, and 18 bases lay between the germline ends. The CDR3 spells CASRPPDTYGGYTF. The CDR3 region has the DNA TGTGCCAGCAGGCCCCCAGACACCTACGGTGGCTACACCTTC.

This clone was seen a single time. The V gene is TRBV29-1, the J gene TRBJ2-1; maybe TRBD1 (6 bases). CDR1 and CDR2 (germline): SQVTM, ANQGSEA. The CDR3 extends over 14 amino acids. The V end lost 1 base, the J end lost 7 bases, and 14 bases lay between the germline ends. In nucleotides, the CDR3 is TGCAGCGTTGAAGGTCACAGGGACCTTAATGAGCAGTTCTTC. This encodes CSVEGHRDLNEQFF.

The chain recombines TRBV6-6 with TRBJ1-2, with 7 bases matching TRBD1. The CDR3 loop spans 12 amino acids. Germline CDR1 is MNHNY and CDR2 is SVGAGI (reference sequence). V dropped 2 bases and J dropped 14; count of bases not matched to a gene: 8. CDR3 in amino acids: CASSYTGQDFTF. CDR3 coding DNA: TGTGCCAGCAGTTACACCGGACAGGATTTTACCTTC.

V is TRBV9 and J is TRBJ1-1; D is unresolved. With 4 bases removed from V and 10 bases from J, the gap between germline ends came to 14 bases. The length of the CDR3 is 12 residues. Germline V lookup: CDR1 SGDLS, CDR2 YYNGEE. The CDR3 nucleotides are TGTGCCAGCAGCACTTACGCCGGTGCAGCTTTCTTT. Residues: CASSTYAGAAFF.

This rearrangement joins TRBV7-9 to TRBJ2-1; 7 bases fit TRBD2. With 5 bases clipped from V and 8 bases from J, the junction kept 12 bases outside the gene matches. CDR1 is SEHNR, CDR2 FQNEAQ, per germline (reference sequence). The CDR3 consists of 15 residues. The CDR3 DNA reads TGTGCCAGCAGCCCCACCCTAGCGGCTAGGGATGAGCAGTTCTTC. Its protein is CASSPTLAARDEQFF.

V and J are TRBV6-5 and TRBJ2-7; TRBD1 matches at 7 bases. Germline V lookup: CDR1 MNHEY, CDR2 SVGAGI. The CDR3 contains 13 residues. The V and J ends lost 8 bases and 3 bases, in that order; junction bases with no gene match: 7. The CDR3 nucleotides are TGTGCCAGCGGCAGGACAGGTATCTACGAGCAGTACTTC. This translates into CASGRTGIYEQYF.

This CDR3 is CASSLAGIGLYEQYF. The CDR3, as DNA: TGTGCCAGCAGCTTAGCCGGGATAGGGCTTTACGAGCAGTACTTC. This rearrangement joins TRBV11-1 to TRBJ2-7; a possible D gene is TRBD2 (5 bases). The V and J ends lost 0 bases and 4 bases respectively, with 13 bases between them. The germline V gene has CDR1 SGHAT and CDR2 FQDESV (reference sequence). The CDR3 contains 15 residues.

This clone was detected a few times. The V and J genes are TRBV29-1 and TRBJ1-2; a weak D match, TRBD1 (5 bases). The CDR3 is 15 amino acids. Germline CDR1 is SQVTM and CDR2 is ANQGSEA. Trimming removed 5 bases from V and 4 bases from J, with 20 bases in between. CDR3 nucleotide sequence: TGCAGCGTTTCCAGTGGGGACCGCGCTTTCTATGGCTACACCTTC. Translating it yields CSVSSGDRAFYGYTF. Complete variable domain (other parts from reference TRBV29-1 and TRBJ1-2): SAVISQKPSRDICQRGTSLTIQCQVDSQVTMMFWYRQQPGQSLTLIATANQGSEATYESGFVIDKFPISRPNLTFSTLTVSNMSPEDSSIYLCSVSSGDRAFYGYTFGSGTRLTVV.

This chain's CDR3 is CASSITLAEAYEQYF. As DNA, the CDR3 is TGTGCCAGTAGTATAACGCTAGCGGAAGCCTACGAGCAGTACTTC. The chain combines TRBV19 with TRBJ2-7; 7 bases fit TRBD2. The J segment lost 2 bases and the V segment lost 2 bases, leaving 6 bases of the junction unmatched. The CDR3 contains 15 residues. Looked up from germline, CDR1 is LNHDA and CDR2 is SQIVND (reference sequence).

The V gene is TRBV9, the J gene TRBJ2-5; weak D call: TRBD1 (5 bases). The V and J ends lost 3 bases and 2 bases respectively, with 11 bases between them. The CDR3 extends over 14 amino acids. Germline CDR1 is SGDLS and CDR2 is YYNGEE. DNA for the CDR3: TGTGCCAGCAGCGGAAGAGACAGTCAAGAGACCCAGTACTTC. Translated: CASSGRDSQETQYF.

This rearrangement joins TRBV29-1 to TRBJ2-7, with D maybe TRBD1 (8 bases). V was shortened by 6 bases and J by 3 bases, with 18 bases between the two germline ends. This CDR3 has 14 amino acids. CDR1 and CDR2 (germline): SQVTM, ANQGSEA. The CDR3 DNA reads TGCAGCGTCCCTGGACAGGGAGGGCTCTACGAGCAGTACTTC. Translated: CSVPGQGGLYEQYF.

The rearrangement uses TRBV29-1 and TRBJ2-2; D remains unclear. Between the trimmed V and J ends, which lost 7 bases and 5 bases, there was a span of 8 bases. Germline CDR1 is SQVTM and CDR2 is ANQGSEA. The CDR3 extends over 11 amino acids. CDR3: CSAGFTGELFF. CDR3 bases: TGCAGCGCCGGGTTTACCGGGGAGCTGTTTTTT.

The rearrangement links TRBV5-4 to TRBJ2-2; D not resolved. Trimming cost V 0 bases and J 7 bases, with 10 bases left between them. Germline-derived CDR1 and CDR2 are SGHNT and YYREEE (reference sequence). The CDR3 has 14 residues. The CDR3 protein is CASSLDVIGGELFF. As DNA, the CDR3 is TGTGCCAGCAGCTTGGACGTCATAGGCGGGGAGCTGTTTTTT.

For the CDR3, the DNA is TGCAGCGTTCCAGTCACGTACACTGAAGCTTTCTTT. It codes for CSVPVTYTEAFF. This chain uses TRBV29-1 with TRBJ1-1; D not certain. The CDR3 runs to 12 residues. Trimming removed 5 bases at V and 3 bases at J, with 10 bases between. The V gene's germline CDR1 is SQVTM and CDR2 ANQGSEA.

This clone has only one observation. CDR3 loop: CASSLSWTGDRETQYF. DNA for the CDR3: TGTGCCAGCAGTTTATCTTGGACAGGGGATAGGGAGACCCAGTACTTC. The chain couples TRBV27 to TRBJ2-5; 9 bases are a match to TRBD1. V lost 0 bases to trimming and J lost 5 bases; unmatched junction nucleotides: 7. The CDR3 loop spans 16 amino acids. From germline, CDR1 is MNHEY and CDR2 SMNVEV (reference sequence).

The chain carries TRBV4-2 and TRBJ2-7, with 7 bases fitting TRBD2. This CDR3 has 15 residues. With V trimmed by 0 bases and J by 1 base, 3 bases remained unmatched. Germline V gives CDR1 LGHNA, CDR2 YNFKEQ. CDR3 residues: CASSQEGSGSYEQYF. CDR3 sequence (DNA): TGTGCCAGCAGCCAAGAAGGTAGCGGGTCCTACGAGCAGTACTTC.

The chain combines TRBV28 with TRBJ1-2; D not certain. V shed 4 bases and J shed 8 bases, with 11 bases lying between them. This CDR3 is built from 12 residues. Per germline, CDR1 MDHEN and CDR2 SYDVKM. The CDR3 loop reads CASSYGVQGYTF. The CDR3, as DNA: TGTGCCAGCAGTTACGGGGTTCAAGGCTACACCTTC.